One and the same sample provided the 15 T cell receptor beta chains below, sequenced in a study of control samples from healthy donors and cancer patients. Measured with immunoSEQ multiplex PCR; TCRdb has only the in-frame clones, and not every one. The repertoire consists of roughly 30,000 clones, with roughly 78% occurring once and the leading ten covering approximately 22%. Sequences were obtained from PBMCs. The source is a man between 60 and 70 years old with head and neck cancer.

V is TRBV7-9 and J is TRBJ1-1, with D hard to call. The CDR3 totals 15 residues. CDR1 is SEHNR, CDR2 FQNEAQ, per germline (reference sequence). V was clipped by 2 bases and J by 3 bases, with 13 bases between them. In DNA, the CDR3 is TGTGCCAGCAGCTTACCTCCGACATTGGACACTGAAGCTTTCTTT. Encoded protein: CASSLPPTLDTEAFF.

For this clone: The sample carries other DNA sequences with the same CDR3. The chain uses TRBV10-1 and TRBJ2-4; D gene unclear. Germline CDR1 and CDR2: WNHNN and SYGVQD (reference sequence). This CDR3 contains 15 residues. Trimming left V 5 bases short and J 3 bases short, with 14 bases between. CDR3 DNA: TGCGCCAGCAGTAGTCTGCGCCTGATCAAAAACATTCAGTACTTC. Protein: CASSSLRLIKNIQYF.

This chain links TRBV2 with TRBJ1-1; maybe TRBD1 (6 bases). In germline, CDR1 is SNHLY, CDR2 FYNNEI. The CDR3 runs to 14 residues. The germline V and J ends were trimmed by 7 bases and 1 base, with 13 bases remaining between them. CDR3 amino acids: CASIGGYGNTEAFF. The CDR3, as DNA: TGTGCCAGCATTGGGGGCTATGGGAACACTGAAGCTTTCTTT. Full variable domain (missing parts from reference TRBV2 and TRBJ1-1): EPEVTQTPSHQVTQMGQEVILRCVPISNHLYFYWYRQILGQKVEFLVSFYNNEISEKSEIFDDQFSVERPDGSNFTLKIRSTKLEDSAMYFCASIGGYGNTEAFFGQGTRLTVV.

J is TRBJ2-1 and V is TRBV11-2, with 7 bases identical to TRBD1. Losses at the gene ends were 4 bases for V and 7 bases for J; bases not matched to a gene: 10. The length of the CDR3 is 15 residues. Germline assignment: CDR1 SGHAT and CDR2 FQNNGV. CDR3 region: CASSSDRVFMNEQFF. The CDR3 bases are TGTGCCAGCAGCTCAGACAGGGTTTTTATGAATGAGCAGTTCTTC.

The rearrangement links TRBV7-9 to TRBJ2-3; TRBD2 aligns across 11 bases. V lost 4 bases to trimming and J lost 3 bases; unmatched junction nucleotides: 9. Germline V gene sequence: CDR1 SEHNR, CDR2 FQNEAQ (reference sequence). This CDR3 has 17 residues. The CDR3 DNA sequence: TGTGCCAGCAGCTCGGGGGGCGCTAGCGGGAGGACAGATACGCAGTATTTT. Its translation is CASSSGGASGRTDTQYF.

This chain joins TRBV28 and TRBJ2-1; possibly TRBD1 or TRBD2 for D (7 bases each). The CDR3 totals 18 residues. Germline V gene lookup returns CDR1 MDHEN and CDR2 SYDVKM. Trimming stripped 5 bases from V and 3 bases from J, with 23 bases between. The CDR3 DNA follows: TGTGCCAGCAGTGGGAGGACAGGCCGGCTAGCGGACTACAATGAGCAGTTCTTC. Amino acids: CASSGRTGRLADYNEQFF.

This chain connects TRBV5-6 to TRBJ1-1; D uncertain. This CDR3 is 15 amino acids long. Trimming pared 4 bases from V and 0 bases from J, leaving 13 bases between. Germline V CDR1 and CDR2: SGHDT, YYEEEE. In nucleotides, the CDR3 is TGTGCCAGCAGCGACCGGGAGGAGTTGAACACTGAAGCTTTCTTT. Translation: CASSDREELNTEAFF.

A few counts support this clone. The chain has TRBV18 and TRBJ2-1; TRBD1 matches 9 bases. The CDR3 covers 14 residues. Unmatched junction bases numbered 5, after V lost 4 bases and J lost 7 bases. CDR1 and CDR2 from the germline V gene are KGHSH and LQKENI. The CDR3: CASSLGTGWNEQFF. The CDR3 nucleotides are TGTGCCAGCTCACTTGGGACAGGGTGGAATGAGCAGTTCTTC.

The chain joins TRBV27 to TRBJ2-1; D tentatively reads TRBD1 or TRBD2 (7 bases each). Trimming left V 7 bases short and J 2 bases short, with 18 bases between. Germline values: CDR1 MNHEY, CDR2 SMNVEV (reference sequence). This CDR3 is 16 amino acids long. The CDR3: CASTSQGGSTYNEQFF. CDR3 DNA: TGTGCCAGCACCTCTCAGGGGGGGAGCACCTACAATGAGCAGTTCTTC.

V usage is TRBV20-1 and J usage is TRBJ2-7; no clear D. Trimming cost V 5 bases and J 6 bases, with 5 bases left between them. The germline V gene has CDR1 DFQATT and CDR2 SNEGSKA (reference sequence). The CDR3 contains 9 residues. This CDR3 reads CSAGVEQYF. The CDR3 DNA follows: TGCAGTGCTGGCGTCGAGCAGTACTTC.

There are a few counts of this clone. The V gene is TRBV6-5, the J gene TRBJ2-1; a possible D gene is TRBD2 (6 bases). CDR1 MNHEY and CDR2 SVGAGI come from the germline V gene. Trimming left V 7 bases short and J 9 bases short, with 16 bases between. The CDR3 runs 13 residues. DNA for the CDR3: TGTGCCAGCACCCCGACTCCCGGGGGTGAGCAGTTCTTC. Translated: CASTPTPGGEQFF.

The chain joins TRBV10-3 to TRBJ1-1, with D perhaps matching TRBD1 (5 bases). Germline CDR1 is ENHRY and CDR2 is SYGVKD. The CDR3 extends over 14 amino acids. Deletions cut 4 bases from V and 4 bases from J, with 13 bases between. The CDR3 DNA reads TGTGCCATCAGTGGCCCGGGGGTGGGCACTGAAGCTTTCTTT. It codes for CAISGPGVGTEAFF.

The rearrangement joins TRBV7-3 to TRBJ2-1, with TRBD2 matching over 7 bases. Germline loops: CDR1 SGHTA, CDR2 FQGTGA. CDR3 length equals 14 residues. V shed 4 bases and J 3 bases; nucleotides not matched to a gene: 3. The CDR3 here is CASSWDYNYNEQFF. The CDR3 nucleotides read TGTGCCAGCAGCTGGGACTACAACTACAATGAGCAGTTCTTC.

In this sample, this clone turned up a few times. CDR3 in amino acids: CASSLLGSSGSRIQYF. CDR3 bases: TGTGCCAGCAGCTTATTAGGGAGCAGCGGGAGCCGAATTCAGTACTTC. The chain recombines TRBV7-2 with TRBJ2-4; 8 positions match TRBD2. Germline loops: CDR1 SGHTA, CDR2 FQGNSA. V lost 2 bases to trimming and J lost 10 bases; unmatched junction nucleotides: 13. There are 16 residues in the CDR3.

The rearrangement joins TRBV28 to TRBJ2-7; TRBD2 matches 12 bases. This CDR3 spans 22 amino acids. Germline values: CDR1 MDHEN, CDR2 SYDVKM. The V gene end was trimmed by 5 bases and the J gene end by 3 bases; junction bases not matched to a gene: 26. The CDR3 region is CASSLGGERLAGVKEANYEQYF. As DNA, the CDR3 is TGTGCCAGCAGTCTGGGCGGGGAAAGACTAGCGGGAGTAAAAGAAGCGAACTACGAGCAGTACTTC.